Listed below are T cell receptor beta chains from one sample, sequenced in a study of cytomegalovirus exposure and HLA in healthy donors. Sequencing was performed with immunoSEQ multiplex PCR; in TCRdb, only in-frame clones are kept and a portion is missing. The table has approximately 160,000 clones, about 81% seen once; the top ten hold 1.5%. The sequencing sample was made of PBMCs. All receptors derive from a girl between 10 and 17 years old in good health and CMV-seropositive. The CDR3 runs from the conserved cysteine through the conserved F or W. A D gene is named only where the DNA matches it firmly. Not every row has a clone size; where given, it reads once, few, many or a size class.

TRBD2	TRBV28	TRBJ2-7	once	CASKSGGLAYEQYF	TGTGCCAGCAAAAGCGGGGGGTTAGCCTACGAGCAGTACTTC
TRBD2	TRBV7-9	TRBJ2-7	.	CASSPPQGLAGGGLYEQYF	TGTGCCAGCAGCCCCCCACAAGGACTAGCGGGAGGAGGGTTGTACGAGCAGTACTTC
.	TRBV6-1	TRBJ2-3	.	CASSERLGGADTQYF	TGTGCCAGCAGTGAAAGGCTAGGAGGGGCAGATACGCAGTATTTT
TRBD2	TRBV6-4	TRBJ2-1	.	CASSETSGDYNEQFF	TGTGCCAGCAGCGAAACTAGCGGGGACTACAATGAGCAGTTCTTC
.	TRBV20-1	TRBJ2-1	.	CSAFLYNEQFF	TGCAGTGCTTTCCTCTACAATGAGCAGTTCTTC
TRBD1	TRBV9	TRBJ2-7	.	CASSGQGAYEQYF	TGTGCCAGCAGCGGACAGGGCGCCTACGAGCAGTACTTC
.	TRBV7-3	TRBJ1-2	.	CASSLIAGPPAYGYTF	TGTGCCAGCAGCTTAATAGCGGGCCCGCCGGCCTATGGCTACACCTTC
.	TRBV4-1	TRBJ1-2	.	CASSQGLWAGYGYTF	TGCGCCAGCAGCCAAGGGTTGTGGGCGGGCTATGGCTACACCTTC
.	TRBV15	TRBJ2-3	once	CATSKTGLRSTDTQYF	TGTGCCACCAGTAAAACAGGGTTAAGGAGCACAGATACGCAGTATTTT
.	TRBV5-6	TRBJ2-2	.	CASSAGTPTRELFF	TGTGCCAGCAGCGCCGGGACACCTACCCGGGAGCTGTTTTTT
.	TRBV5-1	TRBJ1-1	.	CASSLLKEGSEAFF	TGCGCCAGCAGTTTACTCAAGGAGGGGAGTGAAGCTTTCTTT
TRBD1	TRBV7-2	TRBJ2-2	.	CASSHQGTARTGELFF	TGTGCCAGCAGCCACCAAGGGACAGCTCGCACCGGGGAGCTGTTTTTT
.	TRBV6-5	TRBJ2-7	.	CASHPYEGLEQYF	TGCGCCAGCCATCCCTATGAGGGCCTCGAGCAGTACTTC
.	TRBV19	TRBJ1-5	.	CASSIVEVQPQHF	TGTGCCAGTAGTATAGTAGAAGTTCAGCCCCAGCATTTT
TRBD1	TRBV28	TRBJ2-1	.	CASSDRGFYNEQFF	TGTGCCAGCAGCGACAGGGGGTTTTACAATGAGCAGTTCTTC
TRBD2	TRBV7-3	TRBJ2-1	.	CASSAQGGTSGRDNEQFF	TGTGCCAGCAGTGCACAAGGGGGCACTAGCGGGAGAGACAATGAGCAGTTCTTC
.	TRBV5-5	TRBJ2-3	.	CASSSNTDTQYF	TGTGCCAGCAGCTCCAACACAGATACGCAGTATTTT
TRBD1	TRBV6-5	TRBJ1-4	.	CASSYSGQGRNEKLFF	TGTGCCAGCAGTTACTCCGGACAGGGCCGGAATGAAAAACTGTTTTTT
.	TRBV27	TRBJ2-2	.	CASSFGGLGGELFF	TGTGCCAGCAGTTTCGGGGGGCTCGGCGGGGAGCTGTTTTTT
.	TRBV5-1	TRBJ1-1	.	CASSYTSNTEAFF	TGCGCCAGCAGCTATACAAGTAACACTGAAGCTTTCTTT
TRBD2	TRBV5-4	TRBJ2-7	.	CASSPQVGSGSYEQYF	TGTGCCAGCAGCCCCCAGGTTGGTAGCGGGAGCTACGAGCAGTACTTC
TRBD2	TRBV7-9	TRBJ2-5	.	CASSLAGGEGETQYF	TGTGCCAGCAGCTTAGCGGGGGGGGAAGGTGAGACCCAGTACTTC
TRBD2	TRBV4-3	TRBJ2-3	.	CASSQGLAGTDTQYF	TGCGCCAGCAGCCAAGGACTAGCGGGGACAGATACGCAGTATTTT
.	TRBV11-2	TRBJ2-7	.	CASSLAGADEQYF	TGTGCCAGCAGCTTAGCTGGGGCGGACGAGCAGTACTTC
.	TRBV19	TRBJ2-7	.	CASSIRDSTYEQYF	TGTGCCAGTAGTATCCGGGACTCCACCTACGAGCAGTACTTC
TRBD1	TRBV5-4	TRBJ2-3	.	CASSPREGANTQYF	TGTGCCAGCAGCCCCAGAGAGGGGGCGAATACGCAGTATTTT
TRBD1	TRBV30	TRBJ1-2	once	CAWSSDRDGYTF	TGTGCCTGGAGTTCTGACAGGGATGGCTACACCTTC
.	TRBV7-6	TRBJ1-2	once	CASSLGAGRSRKGGYTF	TGTGCCAGCAGCTTAGGGGCAGGGCGGAGTAGAAAAGGTGGCTACACCTTC
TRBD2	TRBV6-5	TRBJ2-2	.	CASNRRLAGAGELFF	TGTGCCAGCAATAGGAGACTAGCGGGAGCCGGGGAGCTGTTTTTT
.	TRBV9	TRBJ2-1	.	CASSVTGSDEQFF	TGTGCCAGCAGCGTAACCGGGTCTGATGAGCAGTTCTTC
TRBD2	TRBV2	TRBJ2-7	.	CASSNPGLAVSYEQYF	TGTGCCAGCAGCAACCCGGGACTAGCGGTCTCCTACGAGCAGTACTTC
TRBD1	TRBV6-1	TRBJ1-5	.	CASRPGQVLNQPQHF	TGTGCCAGTCGACCGGGACAGGTTTTAAATCAGCCCCAGCATTTT
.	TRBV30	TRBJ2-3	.	CAWTGTDTQYF	TGTGCCTGGACCGGGACAGATACGCAGTATTTT
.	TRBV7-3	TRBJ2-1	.	CASSYPGLYNEQFF	TGTGCCAGCAGCTACCCGGGACTCTACAATGAGCAGTTCTTC
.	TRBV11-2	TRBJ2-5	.	CASSWGQFETQYF	TGTGCCAGCAGCTGGGGCCAGTTTGAGACCCAGTACTTC
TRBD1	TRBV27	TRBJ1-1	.	CASSLSGQGYTEAFF	TGTGCCAGCAGTTTATCGGGACAGGGCTACACTGAAGCTTTCTTT
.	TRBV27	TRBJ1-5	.	CASGSSNQPQHF	TGTGCCTCGGGGTCCTCCAATCAGCCCCAGCATTTT
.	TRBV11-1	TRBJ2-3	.	CASSPGGGRTDTQYF	TGTGCCAGCAGCCCCGGAGGGGGCCGCACAGATACGCAGTATTTT
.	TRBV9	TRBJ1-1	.	CASSETQGYTEAFF	TGTGCCAGCAGCGAAACCCAGGGATACACTGAAGCTTTCTTT
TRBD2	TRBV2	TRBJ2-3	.	CASIDLLAGGPGDTQYF	TGTGCCAGCATCGACCTACTAGCGGGGGGGCCTGGAGATACGCAGTATTTT